This T cell receptor beta chain derives from a study of cytomegalovirus exposure and HLA in healthy donors. Generated by immunoSEQ multiplex PCR, the TCRdb table keeps only in-frame clones and is missing some. The data hold some 50,000 clones, with 94% observed a single time. Germline V gene lookup returns CDR1 SGHNT and CDR2 YYREEE (reference sequence). V gave up 6 bases and J gave up 3 bases, with 23 bases separating them. This CDR3 contains 17 residues. Input material: PBMCs. The J gene is TRBJ2-3, the V gene TRBV5-4; maybe TRBD2 (8 bases). This clonotype was obtained from a woman under 30 in good health and CMV-seropositive. The CDR3 DNA is TGTGCCAGCAAGGGGGCTAGCGCGGGAGGACGGACAGATACGCAGTATTTT. Protein sequence: CASKGASAGGRTDTQYF.